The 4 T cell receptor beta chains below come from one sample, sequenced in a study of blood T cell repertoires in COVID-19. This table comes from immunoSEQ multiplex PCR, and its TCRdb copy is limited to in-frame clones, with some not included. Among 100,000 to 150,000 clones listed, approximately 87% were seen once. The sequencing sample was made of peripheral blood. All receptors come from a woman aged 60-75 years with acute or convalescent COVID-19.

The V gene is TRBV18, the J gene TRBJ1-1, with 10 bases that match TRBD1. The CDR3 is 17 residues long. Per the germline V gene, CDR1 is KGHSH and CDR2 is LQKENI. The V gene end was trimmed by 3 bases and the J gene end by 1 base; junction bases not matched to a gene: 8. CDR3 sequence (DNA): TGTGCCAGCTCACCTAAGACAGGGGGCGCGGAGAACACTGAAGCTTTCTTT. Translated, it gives CASSPKTGGAENTEAFF. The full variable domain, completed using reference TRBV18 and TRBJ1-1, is NAGVMQNPRHLVRRRGQEARLRCSPMKGHSHVYWYRQLPEEGLKFMVYLQKENIIDESGMPKERFSAEFPKEGPSILRIQQVVRGDSAAYFCASSPKTGGAENTEAFFGQGTRLTVV.

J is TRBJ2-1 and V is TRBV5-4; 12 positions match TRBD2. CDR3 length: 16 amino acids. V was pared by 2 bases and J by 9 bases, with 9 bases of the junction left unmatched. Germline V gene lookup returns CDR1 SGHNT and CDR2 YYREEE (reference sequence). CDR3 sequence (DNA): TGTGCCAGCAGCTTAGTCGGGACTAGCGGGCAGGGTGAGCAGTTCTTC. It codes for CASSLVGTSGQGEQFF. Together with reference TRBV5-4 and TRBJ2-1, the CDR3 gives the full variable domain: ETGVTQSPTHLIKTRGQQVTLRCSSQSGHNTVSWYQQALGQGPQFIFQYYREEENGRGNFPPRFSGLQFPNYSSELNVNALELDDSALYLCASSLVGTSGQGEQFFGPGTRLTVL.

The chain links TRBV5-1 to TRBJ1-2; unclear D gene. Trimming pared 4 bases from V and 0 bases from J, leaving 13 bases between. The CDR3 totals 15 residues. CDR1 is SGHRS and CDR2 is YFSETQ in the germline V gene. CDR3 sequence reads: CASSVGLETNYGYTF. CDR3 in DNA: TGCGCCAGCAGCGTTGGGTTGGAGACTAACTATGGCTACACCTTC.

As DNA, the CDR3 is TGTGCCAGCTCCCGACAGGGAGCTTTTAATGAAAAACTGTTTTTT. Translation gives CASSRQGAFNEKLFF. The V and J genes are TRBV18 and TRBJ1-4; 7 nucleotides match TRBD1. Germline loops: CDR1 KGHSH, CDR2 LQKENI. This CDR3 region has 15 residues. The V segment lost 6 bases and the J segment 4 bases; nucleotides outside the gene matches: 8.